The rows below give T cell receptor beta chains drawn from one sample of a study of T cell responses to AZD1222 COVID-19 vaccine. Some clones are missing from TCRdb's copy, which holds only in-frame ones; the method was immunoSEQ multiplex PCR. The sample holds over 75,000 clones, roughly nine tenths seen once. The input for sequencing was peripheral blood, taken on day 0 of AZD1222 vaccination. The receptors were gathered from an adult in good health. Each CDR3 is given with its conserved first and last residue. The order of the fields is J gene, D gene, clone size, V gene, CDR3 DNA, CDR3 protein. The D gene is left open where the match is weak. Some rows have no size entry. The others give once, few or many, or a class for an expanded clone.

J: TRBJ2-7
D: -
size: -
V: TRBV4-1
DNA: TGCGCCAGCAGCCTAGCTGGGTCCTACGAGCAGTACTTC
CDR3: CASSLAGSYEQYF

J: TRBJ1-5
D: -
size: -
V: TRBV6-4
DNA: TGTGCCAGCAGTGAGGATCAGCCCCAGCATTTT
CDR3: CASSEDQPQHF

J: TRBJ2-1
D: TRBD2
size: -
V: TRBV9
DNA: TGTGCCAGCAGCTTGGGACTAGCGGGAGGGAACAATGAGCAGTTCTTC
CDR3: CASSLGLAGGNNEQFF

J: TRBJ2-7
D: -
size: -
V: TRBV28
DNA: TGTGCCAGCAGTCCCCCAGCGTCCTACGAGCAGTACTTC
CDR3: CASSPPASYEQYF

J: TRBJ1-5
D: -
size: -
V: TRBV27
DNA: TGTGCCAGCGGACAGCTCGACGGGACAATGAACAATCAGCCCCAGCATTTT
CDR3: CASGQLDGTMNNQPQHF

J: TRBJ2-7
D: TRBD2
size: -
V: TRBV7-9
DNA: TGTGCCAGCGGATTGTCGGCGGGAGTGAAGTACGAGCAGTACTTC
CDR3: CASGLSAGVKYEQYF

J: TRBJ2-7
D: TRBD1
size: -
V: TRBV11-2
DNA: TGTGCCAGCCTTAGAACCGGGACAGGATACGAGCAGTACTTC
CDR3: CASLRTGTGYEQYF

J: TRBJ1-3
D: -
size: once
V: TRBV3-1/TRBV3-2
DNA: TGTGCCAGCAGCCCGGGACAACACTCTGGAAACACCATATATTTT
CDR3: CASSPGQHSGNTIYF

J: TRBJ2-7
D: -
size: -
V: TRBV28
DNA: TGTGCCAGCAGTGGGACGGCCTCCTACGAGCAGTACTTC
CDR3: CASSGTASYEQYF

J: TRBJ1-3
D: TRBD1
size: -
V: TRBV7-2
DNA: TGTGCCAGCAGCCAGGGGGCGAGCTCTGGAAACACCATATATTTT
CDR3: CASSQGASSGNTIYF

J: TRBJ1-1
D: -
size: -
V: TRBV7-8
DNA: TGTGCCAGCAGCCGACAGGTTAGCACTGAAGCTTTCTTT
CDR3: CASSRQVSTEAFF

J: TRBJ2-3
D: -
size: -
V: TRBV3-1/TRBV3-2
DNA: TGTGCCAGCAGCCAACAGCGGAGCACAGATACGCAGTATTTT
CDR3: CASSQQRSTDTQYF

J: TRBJ2-7
D: -
size: once
V: TRBV1
DNA: TGCACCAGATCCGGGACTAGCTCGTACGAGCAGTACTTC
CDR3: CTRSGTSSYEQYF

J: TRBJ1-4
D: -
size: -
V: TRBV4-2
DNA: TGTGCCAGCAGCCAAGAGGGGGGGGTAGGTGAAAAACTGTTTTTT
CDR3: CASSQEGGVGEKLFF

J: TRBJ2-5
D: -
size: -
V: TRBV7-9
DNA: TGTGCCAGCAGCGACCGTGGGTCGGCCCAGTACTTC
CDR3: CASSDRGSAQYF

J: TRBJ1-2
D: -
size: -
V: TRBV29-1
DNA: TGCAGCGGTCTCCAGAACTATGGCTACACCTTC
CDR3: CSGLQNYGYTF

J: TRBJ1-6
D: -
size: few
V: TRBV30
DNA: TGTGCCTGGAGTGCCGATGCCCTCCACTTT
CDR3: CAWSADALHF

J: TRBJ2-7
D: TRBD2
size: once
V: TRBV7-2
DNA: TGTGCCAGCAGCTACGAAGGACTAGCGGGAGACGAGCAGTACTTC
CDR3: CASSYEGLAGDEQYF

J: TRBJ1-1
D: -
size: -
V: TRBV9
DNA: TGTGCCAGCAGCGTAGATGAGGGGGGTAACACTGAAGCTTTCTTT
CDR3: CASSVDEGGNTEAFF

J: TRBJ2-5
D: TRBD2
size: -
V: TRBV19
DNA: TGTGCCAGTAGTGGAGACGTAGCGGGAGGACGAGAGACCCAGTACTTC
CDR3: CASSGDVAGGRETQYF

J: TRBJ2-3
D: -
size: -
V: TRBV7-9
DNA: TGTGCCAGTACTAGCACCACAGATACGCAGTATTTT
CDR3: CASTSTTDTQYF

J: TRBJ1-5
D: -
size: -
V: TRBV7-3
DNA: TGTGCCACCGTGGGGCAGTATAGCAATCAGCCCCAGCATTTT
CDR3: CATVGQYSNQPQHF

J: TRBJ2-2
D: TRBD2
size: -
V: TRBV6-1
DNA: TGTGCCAGCAGGGGGACTAGAGGCACCGGGGAGCTGTTTTTT
CDR3: CASRGTRGTGELFF

J: TRBJ2-3
D: TRBD2
size: -
V: TRBV5-1
DNA: TGCGCCAGCAGCTTGGCCCTAACTAGCGGGAGTTCCTCAGATACGCAGTATTTT
CDR3: CASSLALTSGSSSDTQYF

J: TRBJ1-2
D: -
size: -
V: TRBV30
DNA: TGTGCCTGGAGTGAAGGCGGCTACACCTTC
CDR3: CAWSEGGYTF

J: TRBJ1-1
D: -
size: -
V: TRBV6-6
DNA: TGTGCCAGCAGTTACACCTCCGGGAACACTGAAGCTTTCTTT
CDR3: CASSYTSGNTEAFF

J: TRBJ1-1
D: -
size: -
V: TRBV7-2
DNA: TGTGCCAGCAGCTTTGAATTGGGCGCAGGGGTGAACACTGAAGCTTTCTTT
CDR3: CASSFELGAGVNTEAFF

J: TRBJ2-2
D: -
size: few
V: TRBV5-1
DNA: TGCGCCAGCGGTGCAGCAAACACCGGGGAGCTGTTTTTT
CDR3: CASGAANTGELFF

J: TRBJ1-2
D: -
size: -
V: TRBV3-1/TRBV3-2
DNA: TGTGCCAGCAGCCAAGGTCCGGGGGCTGGCTATGGCTACACCTTC
CDR3: CASSQGPGAGYGYTF

J: TRBJ2-3
D: -
size: -
V: TRBV5-6
DNA: TGTGCCAGCAGCTTGAAGGGGCAGGGGATCACAGATACGCAGTATTTT
CDR3: CASSLKGQGITDTQYF

J: TRBJ2-1
D: -
size: few
V: TRBV3-1/TRBV3-2
DNA: TGTGCCAGCAGCCTCGGACTCGCAGGCATATTAGGACAGTTCTTC
CDR3: CASSLGLAGILGQFF

J: TRBJ2-2
D: -
size: -
V: TRBV6-1
DNA: TGTGCCAGCAGTGAAGAGGGGTGGACCGGGGAGCTGTTTTTT
CDR3: CASSEEGWTGELFF

J: TRBJ1-1
D: -
size: once
V: TRBV6-1
DNA: TGTGCCAGCAGTGAAGACAGGGTAGGCACTGAAGCTTTCTTT
CDR3: CASSEDRVGTEAFF

J: TRBJ2-1
D: -
size: -
V: TRBV24-1
DNA: TGTGCCACCAGTGGAAACGGGGAGCAGTTCTTC
CDR3: CATSGNGEQFF

J: TRBJ1-1
D: -
size: -
V: TRBV5-1
DNA: TGCGCCAGCAGCCAGGGACGGAGCACTGAAGCTTTCTTT
CDR3: CASSQGRSTEAFF

J: TRBJ1-1
D: -
size: -
V: TRBV5-6
DNA: TGTGCCAGCAGCTTCGGGCCTGCGAACACTGAAGCTTTCTTT
CDR3: CASSFGPANTEAFF

J: TRBJ1-1
D: -
size: -
V: TRBV10-3
DNA: TGTGCCTCGATGAGGCAGGCTGCTCCTGAAGCTTTCTTT
CDR3: CASMRQAAPEAFF

J: TRBJ1-1
D: -
size: -
V: TRBV6-5
DNA: TGTGCCAGCAAGCAACAGGCGCTGAATCCTGAAGCTTTCTTT
CDR3: CASKQQALNPEAFF

J: TRBJ2-5
D: TRBD1
size: -
V: TRBV2
DNA: TGTGCCAGCAACCCGGGACAGGGAACGTACCAAGAGACCCAGTACTTC
CDR3: CASNPGQGTYQETQYF

J: TRBJ2-1
D: TRBD2
size: -
V: TRBV7-9
DNA: TGTGCCAGCAGCCCTGGACTAGCGGGAGTCCACAATGAGCAGTTCTTC
CDR3: CASSPGLAGVHNEQFF

J: TRBJ2-7
D: TRBD1
size: once
V: TRBV28
DNA: TGTGCCAGCAGTTTCGCGACAGGGGGCGCCTACGAGCAGTACTTC
CDR3: CASSFATGGAYEQYF

J: TRBJ2-5
D: -
size: -
V: TRBV28
DNA: TGTGCCAGCAGCCGGACGAGTAGACCCGAGACCCAGTACTTC
CDR3: CASSRTSRPETQYF

J: TRBJ1-2
D: -
size: -
V: TRBV14
DNA: TGTGCCAGCAGCCAAGTAACGGCTTATGGCTACACCTTC
CDR3: CASSQVTAYGYTF

J: TRBJ2-7
D: -
size: -
V: TRBV5-1
DNA: TGCGCCAGCAGCTCATCGAGGGGAGAAGGCTACGAGCAGTACTTC
CDR3: CASSSSRGEGYEQYF

J: TRBJ2-3
D: TRBD2
size: -
V: TRBV5-4
DNA: TGTGCCAGCAGCGGTGGACTAGCGGGACAAAGGACAGATACGCAGTATTTT
CDR3: CASSGGLAGQRTDTQYF

J: TRBJ2-5
D: TRBD2
size: -
V: TRBV24-1
DNA: TGTGCCACCAGTGGCCAGACTAGCGGTCGGCAAGAGACCCAGTACTTC
CDR3: CATSGQTSGRQETQYF

J: TRBJ2-6
D: TRBD1
size: -
V: TRBV4-1
DNA: TGCGCCAGCAGCCAGCTAACCGGGACAGGTTACTCTGGGGCCAACGTCCTGACTTTC
CDR3: CASSQLTGTGYSGANVLTF

J: TRBJ2-1
D: -
size: -
V: TRBV12-3/TRBV12-4
DNA: TGTGCCAGCAGTTTAGGGGGGTCCAATGAGCAGTTCTTC
CDR3: CASSLGGSNEQFF

J: TRBJ1-2
D: -
size: -
V: TRBV4-1
DNA: TGCGCCAGCAGCCAAGCCGGGGGCTCTAACTATGGCTACACCTTC
CDR3: CASSQAGGSNYGYTF

J: TRBJ2-7
D: -
size: -
V: TRBV28
DNA: TGTGCCAGCAGTTCGCGGGACAGCTCCTACGAGCAGTACTTC
CDR3: CASSSRDSSYEQYF

J: TRBJ1-6
D: TRBD1
size: -
V: TRBV6-1
DNA: TGTGCCAGCAGTGAATTAGGGACAGGCCGTTCACCCCTCCACTTT
CDR3: CASSELGTGRSPLHF

J: TRBJ1-1
D: TRBD1
size: -
V: TRBV6-1
DNA: TGTGCCAGCAGTGACCCGGGACAGGGAGCGAGGGGGACTGAAGCTTTCTTT
CDR3: CASSDPGQGARGTEAFF

J: TRBJ1-1
D: -
size: -
V: TRBV5-4
DNA: TGTGCCAGCAGCCCGACGAACACTGAAGCTTTCTTT
CDR3: CASSPTNTEAFF

J: TRBJ2-1
D: -
size: -
V: TRBV15
DNA: TGTGCCACCAGCAGCTTCCACGGGAGTCGTAATGAGCAGTTCTTC
CDR3: CATSSFHGSRNEQFF

J: TRBJ2-1
D: TRBD2
size: -
V: TRBV2
DNA: TGTGCCAGCACCCCTCCGGGACTAGCGGGGAGCTCCTACAATGAGCAGTTCTTC
CDR3: CASTPPGLAGSSYNEQFF

J: TRBJ1-5
D: -
size: -
V: TRBV18
DNA: TGTGCCAGCTCACCACAGTTCTGGGAGGGTCAGCCCCAGCATTTT
CDR3: CASSPQFWEGQPQHF